This T cell receptor (beta chain) is from a study of CD8+ T cells in alopecia areata. On this clone: The sample has other DNA sequences that encode this CDR3 too.

V lost 2 bases to trimming and J lost 2 bases; unmatched junction nucleotides: 0. Germline V gene data show CDR1 as SGHRS and CDR2 as YFSETQ. The CDR3 consists of 13 residues. The sequencing template was cDNA reverse transcribed from extracted RNA. Method: immunoSEQ multiplex PCR; TCRdb's copy keeps in-frame clones and lacks some. The sample records some 150,000 clones, around 58% being singletons. The material sequenced was CD4+ T cells sorted from blood, taken at week 0. The clonotype was recovered from a human donor with alopecia areata. This rearrangement joins TRBV5-1 to TRBJ1-2; the match to TRBD1 covers 7 bases. The CDR3 region is CASSLQGNYGYTF. The CDR3 coding sequence is TGCGCCAGCAGCTTACAGGGGAACTATGGCTACACCTTC.